A single T cell receptor (beta chain) is shown here with its context. Its antigen is not known. This sample was taken from a study of T cells in Graves' hyperthyroidism and ophthalmopathy. Using RNA transcripts as the source, TCR beta CDR3 regions were amplified. HTBI primers were used for first-round RT-PCR of the TCR CDR3. Each CDR3 protein is one row after TCRdb ran MiXCR on the multiplex PCR reads. Of more than 350,000 distinct CDR3 sequences in the sample, around 15% were seen once. Study findings and constraints: Blood samples included most of the expanded thyroid clonotypes exceeding 0.001.

There are 14 residues in the CDR3. V was shortened by 2 bases and J by 0 bases, with 9 bases between the two germline ends. Germline CDR1 SGHRS, CDR2 YFSETQ. Fresh peripheral blood, roughly 9.8 ml of it, supplied the PBMCs. This chain uses TRBV5-1 with TRBJ2-7, with D maybe TRBD1 (5 bases). The clonotype comes from an older woman with Graves' ophthalmopathy. The sequenced material came from blood. The CDR3 sequence is CASSLQASSYEQYF. The CDR3 DNA sequence: TGCGCCAGCAGCTTACAGGCTAGCTCCTACGAGCAGTACTTC.